Listed below are T cell receptor beta chains from one sample, sequenced in a study of control samples from healthy donors and cancer patients. TCRdb's table, derived via immunoSEQ multiplex PCR, lists solely in-frame clones and lacks some. The sample includes some 150,000 clones, 85% to 95% seen only once; the top ten take under 15%. Sequencing was done on a sample of blood. These receptors were obtained from a man in his forties in good health. Both conserved end residues are part of each CDR3. The D gene is left open where the match is weak. Size values are once, few and many counts, or a class for expanded clones, and some rows have none.

abundance: NA
j_gene: TRBJ2-7
d_gene: TRBD1
v_gene: TRBV28
CDR3nt: TGTGCCAGCAGTATTCCGGGACAGATAGGCTCCTACGAGCAGTACTTC
CDR3aa: CASSIPGQIGSYEQYF

abundance: NA
j_gene: TRBJ2-2
d_gene: NA
v_gene: TRBV11-2
CDR3nt: TGTGCCAGCAGCACTTTCCGGGGAGCGGGCACCGGGGAGCTGTTTTTT
CDR3aa: CASSTFRGAGTGELFF

abundance: NA
j_gene: TRBJ2-5
d_gene: NA
v_gene: TRBV7-9
CDR3nt: TGTGCCAGCAGCTTAACAGGCTACCAAGAGACCCAGTACTTC
CDR3aa: CASSLTGYQETQYF

abundance: NA
j_gene: TRBJ1-5
d_gene: TRBD1
v_gene: TRBV6-5
CDR3nt: TGTGCCAGCAGTTACTCGGGGCAGGGGGATCAGCCCCAGCATTTT
CDR3aa: CASSYSGQGDQPQHF

abundance: NA
j_gene: TRBJ2-5
d_gene: NA
v_gene: TRBV5-1
CDR3nt: TGCGCCAGCAGCTCCGGGCAAGAGACCCAGTACTTC
CDR3aa: CASSSGQETQYF

abundance: NA
j_gene: TRBJ1-3
d_gene: NA
v_gene: TRBV5-1
CDR3nt: TGCGCCAGCAGCTTGGGGCGGTCTTGGGGCGACTACTCTGGAAACACCATATATTTT
CDR3aa: CASSLGRSWGDYSGNTIYF

abundance: NA
j_gene: TRBJ1-1
d_gene: NA
v_gene: TRBV7-9
CDR3nt: TGTGCCAGCAGCTTAGCTCTGAACACTGAAGCTTTCTTT
CDR3aa: CASSLALNTEAFF

abundance: NA
j_gene: TRBJ2-7
d_gene: NA
v_gene: TRBV7-9
CDR3nt: TGTGCCAGCAGTTATAATCCCCTGGCAGGGAGTAACTACGAGCAGTACTTC
CDR3aa: CASSYNPLAGSNYEQYF

abundance: NA
j_gene: TRBJ1-5
d_gene: NA
v_gene: TRBV30
CDR3nt: TGTGCCTGGAGTCGCGCCGGAGGGGCGCATCAGCCCCAGCATTTT
CDR3aa: CAWSRAGGAHQPQHF

abundance: few
j_gene: TRBJ2-7
d_gene: TRBD2
v_gene: TRBV10-1
CDR3nt: TGCGCCAGCAGTGAGTCCTGGGCGGGAGTTCCGCGGGAGCAGTACTTC
CDR3aa: CASSESWAGVPREQYF

abundance: NA
j_gene: TRBJ2-2
d_gene: NA
v_gene: TRBV24-1
CDR3nt: TGTGCCACCAGTGATTTAAGGCAGATGAACACCGGGGAGCTGTTTTTT
CDR3aa: CATSDLRQMNTGELFF

abundance: NA
j_gene: TRBJ2-7
d_gene: NA
v_gene: TRBV12-3/TRBV12-4
CDR3nt: TGTGCCAGCAGTCTCCTTAAAGGCGAGCAGTACTTC
CDR3aa: CASSLLKGEQYF

abundance: NA
j_gene: TRBJ1-3
d_gene: NA
v_gene: TRBV28
CDR3nt: TGTGCCAGCCTCACCCTCGGTCGCTCTGGAAACACCATATATTTT
CDR3aa: CASLTLGRSGNTIYF

abundance: once
j_gene: TRBJ2-5
d_gene: NA
v_gene: TRBV5-1
CDR3nt: TGCGCCAGCAGCGAGACCACAGGGTCTGGAGAGACCCAGTACTTC
CDR3aa: CASSETTGSGETQYF

abundance: once
j_gene: TRBJ1-1
d_gene: TRBD1
v_gene: TRBV6-5
CDR3nt: TGTGCCAGCAGTTACCGGTATTCGACAGGGCGAACTGAAGCTTTCTTT
CDR3aa: CASSYRYSTGRTEAFF

abundance: NA
j_gene: TRBJ2-2
d_gene: NA
v_gene: TRBV2
CDR3nt: TGTGCCAGCAGTGAAGCGCTCGGGGAGCTGTTTTTT
CDR3aa: CASSEALGELFF

abundance: NA
j_gene: TRBJ2-7
d_gene: NA
v_gene: TRBV6-1
CDR3nt: TGTGCCAGCAGTGAAGCCCGGGCGCGCGAAAGCTCCTACGAGCAGTACTTC
CDR3aa: CASSEARARESSYEQYF

abundance: NA
j_gene: TRBJ2-5
d_gene: NA
v_gene: TRBV28
CDR3nt: TGTGCCAGCTACCGGGACACCCAAGAGACCCAGTACTTC
CDR3aa: CASYRDTQETQYF

abundance: NA
j_gene: TRBJ1-2
d_gene: NA
v_gene: TRBV7-2
CDR3nt: TGTGCCAGCAGCTTAGCCTATGGCTACACCTTC
CDR3aa: CASSLAYGYTF

abundance: NA
j_gene: TRBJ2-5
d_gene: TRBD1
v_gene: TRBV9
CDR3nt: TGTGCCAGCAGCGATATACACAGGGGGCGTTGGGAGACCCAGTACTTC
CDR3aa: CASSDIHRGRWETQYF

abundance: NA
j_gene: TRBJ1-2
d_gene: NA
v_gene: TRBV4-3
CDR3nt: TGCGCCAGCAGCCAAGAGAGGACGGCGGCGGATGGCTACACCTTC
CDR3aa: CASSQERTAADGYTF

abundance: few
j_gene: TRBJ1-1
d_gene: NA
v_gene: TRBV4-2
CDR3nt: TGTGCCAGCAGCCAAGATCAGAGGGTGAACACTGAAGCTTTCTTT
CDR3aa: CASSQDQRVNTEAFF

abundance: NA
j_gene: TRBJ2-1
d_gene: NA
v_gene: TRBV5-1
CDR3nt: TGCGCCAGCAGCTTGACTAGGTGGGATGAGCAGTTCTTC
CDR3aa: CASSLTRWDEQFF

abundance: NA
j_gene: TRBJ1-1
d_gene: TRBD1
v_gene: TRBV7-9
CDR3nt: TGTGCCAGCAGCTTGCCTCCCGGAGGACAGGGGAACACTGAAGCTTTCTTT
CDR3aa: CASSLPPGGQGNTEAFF

abundance: once
j_gene: TRBJ2-1
d_gene: TRBD2
v_gene: TRBV27
CDR3nt: TGTGCCAGCAGTCCGCGACTAGCGGGGGGGTTGGAGCAGTTCTTC
CDR3aa: CASSPRLAGGLEQFF

abundance: NA
j_gene: TRBJ2-3
d_gene: NA
v_gene: TRBV5-1
CDR3nt: TGCGCCAGCAGCTTGGTTGGGGAATTCCCCACAGATACGCAGTATTTT
CDR3aa: CASSLVGEFPTDTQYF

abundance: NA
j_gene: TRBJ1-1
d_gene: TRBD1
v_gene: TRBV6-5
CDR3nt: TGTGCCAGCCGAGGGACAGGGGACACTGAAGCTTTCTTT
CDR3aa: CASRGTGDTEAFF

abundance: NA
j_gene: TRBJ1-1
d_gene: NA
v_gene: TRBV5-4
CDR3nt: TGTGCCAGCAGCCAGGACAGTGAAGCTTTCTTT
CDR3aa: CASSQDSEAFF

abundance: NA
j_gene: TRBJ1-2
d_gene: TRBD1
v_gene: TRBV5-6
CDR3nt: TGTGCCAGCAGCGGGGGACAGCGATACTATGGCTACACCTTC
CDR3aa: CASSGGQRYYGYTF

abundance: NA
j_gene: TRBJ2-7
d_gene: NA
v_gene: TRBV18
CDR3nt: TGTGCCAGCTCACCAACGGTGGGCCAGATCCCCGAGGAGCAGTACTTC
CDR3aa: CASSPTVGQIPEEQYF

abundance: NA
j_gene: TRBJ1-3
d_gene: NA
v_gene: TRBV20-1
CDR3nt: TGCAGTGCTAGTATCTCTGGAAACACCATATATTTT
CDR3aa: CSASISGNTIYF

abundance: NA
j_gene: TRBJ2-5
d_gene: TRBD1
v_gene: TRBV18
CDR3nt: TGTGCCAGCTCACTGGGACAGGGGTCGGTGGAGACCCAGTACTTC
CDR3aa: CASSLGQGSVETQYF

abundance: NA
j_gene: TRBJ1-5
d_gene: NA
v_gene: TRBV28
CDR3nt: TGTGCCAGCAGGGGCTTCGGGACACACTTAGGAATGGGTCAGCCCCAGCATTTT
CDR3aa: CASRGFGTHLGMGQPQHF

abundance: NA
j_gene: TRBJ1-5
d_gene: TRBD1
v_gene: TRBV13
CDR3nt: TGTGCCAGCAGCACCGGACAGGGGGTGGGACCCCAGCATTTT
CDR3aa: CASSTGQGVGPQHF

abundance: NA
j_gene: TRBJ2-2
d_gene: NA
v_gene: TRBV28
CDR3nt: TGTGCCAGCATTCAGAACGATCGGAACACCGGGGAGCTGTTTTTT
CDR3aa: CASIQNDRNTGELFF

abundance: NA
j_gene: TRBJ1-5
d_gene: TRBD1
v_gene: TRBV10-1
CDR3nt: TGCGCCAGCAGTGACGGACAGGGGAATCAGCCCCAGCATTTT
CDR3aa: CASSDGQGNQPQHF

abundance: NA
j_gene: TRBJ1-4
d_gene: NA
v_gene: TRBV28
CDR3nt: TGTGCCAGCAGTCCTCGAGGCGGGACTAATGAAAAACTGTTTTTT
CDR3aa: CASSPRGGTNEKLFF

abundance: NA
j_gene: TRBJ1-4
d_gene: NA
v_gene: TRBV6-5
CDR3nt: TGTGCCAGCAGTTACTCCTCGGGTGGGAGAGAAAAACTGTTTTTT
CDR3aa: CASSYSSGGREKLFF

abundance: NA
j_gene: TRBJ2-7
d_gene: TRBD1
v_gene: TRBV27
CDR3nt: TGTGCCAGCAGGAATTGGGGACAGGGTGGCTCCTACGAGCAGTACTTC
CDR3aa: CASRNWGQGGSYEQYF

abundance: NA
j_gene: TRBJ1-2
d_gene: NA
v_gene: TRBV7-9
CDR3nt: TGTGCCAGCAGTTCCTTTGTGGACAGTAACTATGGCTACACCTTC
CDR3aa: CASSSFVDSNYGYTF

abundance: NA
j_gene: TRBJ2-3
d_gene: NA
v_gene: TRBV7-3
CDR3nt: TGTGCCAGCAGCCCTCAGCGGGGCACAGATACGCAGTATTTT
CDR3aa: CASSPQRGTDTQYF

abundance: once
j_gene: TRBJ1-6
d_gene: TRBD1
v_gene: TRBV10-3
CDR3nt: TGTGCCCACTCCGAGGCAGGGGGGAGACCCCTCCACTTT
CDR3aa: CAHSEAGGRPLHF

abundance: NA
j_gene: TRBJ2-7
d_gene: NA
v_gene: TRBV7-9
CDR3nt: TGTGCCAGCAGGGCGACAGCTTACGAGCAGTACTTC
CDR3aa: CASRATAYEQYF

abundance: NA
j_gene: TRBJ1-6
d_gene: TRBD1
v_gene: TRBV25-1
CDR3nt: TGTGCCAGCCGGGACAGGGTAGGGACCTATAATTCACCCCTCCACTTT
CDR3aa: CASRDRVGTYNSPLHF

abundance: NA
j_gene: TRBJ2-1
d_gene: NA
v_gene: TRBV6-5
CDR3nt: TGTGCCAGCAGTTACTACACCAACAATGAGCAGTTCTTC
CDR3aa: CASSYYTNNEQFF

abundance: NA
j_gene: TRBJ1-6
d_gene: NA
v_gene: TRBV5-1
CDR3nt: TGCGCCAGCAGCTGGGCCGGGAGGGACATTTCACCCCTCCACTTT
CDR3aa: CASSWAGRDISPLHF

abundance: NA
j_gene: TRBJ2-7
d_gene: NA
v_gene: TRBV19
CDR3nt: TGTGCCAGTAGTCCGCTACAGAACCACTACGAGCAGTACTTC
CDR3aa: CASSPLQNHYEQYF

abundance: NA
j_gene: TRBJ2-2
d_gene: NA
v_gene: TRBV5-1
CDR3nt: TGCGCCGGCAGCTTGGGTGGGACACAGACCGGGGAGCTGTTTTTT
CDR3aa: CAGSLGGTQTGELFF

abundance: NA
j_gene: TRBJ2-1
d_gene: NA
v_gene: TRBV28
CDR3nt: TGTGCCAGCAGCCGTCGAATCCAGGGGCACAATGAGCAGTTCTTC
CDR3aa: CASSRRIQGHNEQFF

abundance: NA
j_gene: TRBJ1-4
d_gene: NA
v_gene: TRBV6-5
CDR3nt: TGTGCCAGCAGTTACTACAGGGAGGATGAAAAACTGTTTTTT
CDR3aa: CASSYYREDEKLFF

abundance: NA
j_gene: TRBJ2-2
d_gene: NA
v_gene: TRBV24-1
CDR3nt: TGTGCCACCAGTGTTCAAAGGGACCGGGAGCTGTTTTTT
CDR3aa: CATSVQRDRELFF

abundance: NA
j_gene: TRBJ2-1
d_gene: NA
v_gene: TRBV5-1
CDR3nt: TGCGCCAGCAGCTTGGCAAACACATATTACAATGAGCAGTTCTTC
CDR3aa: CASSLANTYYNEQFF

abundance: once
j_gene: TRBJ1-1
d_gene: NA
v_gene: TRBV12-3/TRBV12-4
CDR3nt: TGTGCCAGCAGTTTAAAGGGACTGAAAGCTTTCTTT
CDR3aa: CASSLKGLKAFF

abundance: once
j_gene: TRBJ1-5
d_gene: NA
v_gene: TRBV18
CDR3nt: TGTGCCAGCTCACCAGGGCAGGACCCTCAGCCCCAGCATTTT
CDR3aa: CASSPGQDPQPQHF

abundance: NA
j_gene: TRBJ1-2
d_gene: TRBD1
v_gene: TRBV5-4
CDR3nt: TGTGCCAGCTGCAGACAGGGGGCAGGGTATGGCTACACCTTC
CDR3aa: CASCRQGAGYGYTF

abundance: NA
j_gene: TRBJ1-6
d_gene: NA
v_gene: TRBV7-6
CDR3nt: TGTGCCAGCAGTAAAGGGATGGATTCGCCCCTCCACTTT
CDR3aa: CASSKGMDSPLHF

abundance: NA
j_gene: TRBJ2-1
d_gene: TRBD1
v_gene: TRBV25-1
CDR3nt: TGTGCCAGCAGTGAAAGAGGGGGCCATTCTGAAGGGTACAATGAGCAGTTCTTC
CDR3aa: CASSERGGHSEGYNEQFF

abundance: NA
j_gene: TRBJ2-5
d_gene: NA
v_gene: TRBV19
CDR3nt: TGTGCCAGTAGTCGCTCACCTTGGCAGGAGACCCAGTACTTC
CDR3aa: CASSRSPWQETQYF

abundance: NA
j_gene: TRBJ1-1
d_gene: NA
v_gene: TRBV6-2/TRBV6-3
CDR3nt: TGTGCCAGCAGTTACTCCGGGGGAGAGGGATACACTGAAGCTTTCTTT
CDR3aa: CASSYSGGEGYTEAFF

abundance: NA
j_gene: TRBJ1-5
d_gene: NA
v_gene: TRBV18
CDR3nt: TGTGCCAGCTCACTCGACAGATCCAATCAGCCCCAGCATTTT
CDR3aa: CASSLDRSNQPQHF